This T cell receptor beta chain stems from a study of shared clonotypes between healthy human individuals. To note about this clone: Its antigen is not identified.

The assay used deep level. Produced via immunoSEQ multiplex PCR; TCRdb's table is partial and in-frame only. This table holds about 2 million clones, 85% to 95% found once. CD45RO-negative, CCR7-selected cells formed the naive CD8 fraction, which excluded terminally differentiated effector memory CD45RA+ cells. Germline lookup yields CDR1 MNHEY and CDR2 SMNVEV (reference sequence). Trimming took off 6 bases at V and 0 bases at J, with 17 bases between the two ends. The CDR3 sequence is 16 residues long. Study findings and constraints: Naive CD4 clonotype sharing across four donors was about 5%.

Sequencing was performed on naive CD8+ T cells sorted from blood. The source of this sequence is a man younger than 30 in good health. This chain uses TRBV27 with TRBJ2-5; D is unresolved. The CDR3 region is CASSPNPADYQETQYF. The CDR3, as DNA: TGTGCCAGCAGCCCAAACCCGGCAGACTACCAAGAGACCCAGTACTTC.